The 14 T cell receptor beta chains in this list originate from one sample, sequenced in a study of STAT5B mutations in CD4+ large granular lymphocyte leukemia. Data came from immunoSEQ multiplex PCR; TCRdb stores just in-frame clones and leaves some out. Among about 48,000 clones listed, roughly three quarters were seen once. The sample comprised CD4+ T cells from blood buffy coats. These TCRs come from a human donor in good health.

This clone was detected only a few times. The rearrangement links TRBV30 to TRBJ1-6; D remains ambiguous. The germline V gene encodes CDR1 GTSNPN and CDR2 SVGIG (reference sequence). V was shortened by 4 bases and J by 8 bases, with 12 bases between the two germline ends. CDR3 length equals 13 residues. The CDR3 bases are TGTGCCTGGAAGCAGGTTGTAGATTCACCCCTCCACTTT. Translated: CAWKQVVDSPLHF.

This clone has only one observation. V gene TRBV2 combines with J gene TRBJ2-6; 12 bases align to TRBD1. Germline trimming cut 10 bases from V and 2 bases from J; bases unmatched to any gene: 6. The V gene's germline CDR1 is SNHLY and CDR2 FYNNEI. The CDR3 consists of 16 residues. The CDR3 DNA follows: TGTGCCACCTGGGACAGGGGGCGTCCTGGGGCCAACGTCCTGACTTTC. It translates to CATWDRGRPGANVLTF.

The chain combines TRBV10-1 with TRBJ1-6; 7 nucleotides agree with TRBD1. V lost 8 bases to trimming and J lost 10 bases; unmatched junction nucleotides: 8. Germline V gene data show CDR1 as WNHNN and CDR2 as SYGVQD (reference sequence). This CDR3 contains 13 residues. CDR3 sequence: CASGQVLHSPLHF. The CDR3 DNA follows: TGCGCCAGCGGACAGGTTCTTCACTCACCCCTCCACTTT.

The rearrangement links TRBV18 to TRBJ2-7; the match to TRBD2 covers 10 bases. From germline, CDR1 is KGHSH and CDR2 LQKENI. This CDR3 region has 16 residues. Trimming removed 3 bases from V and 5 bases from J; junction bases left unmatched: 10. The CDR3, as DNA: TGTGCCAGCTCACCCTCATTTAGCGGGGGGACTAACGAGCAGTACTTC. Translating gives CASSPSFSGGTNEQYF.

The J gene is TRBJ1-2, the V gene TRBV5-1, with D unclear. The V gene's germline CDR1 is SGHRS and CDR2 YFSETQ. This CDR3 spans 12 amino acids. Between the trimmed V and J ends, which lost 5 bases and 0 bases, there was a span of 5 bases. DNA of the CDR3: TGCGCCAGCAGAACAGCTAACTATGGCTACACCTTC. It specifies CASRTANYGYTF.

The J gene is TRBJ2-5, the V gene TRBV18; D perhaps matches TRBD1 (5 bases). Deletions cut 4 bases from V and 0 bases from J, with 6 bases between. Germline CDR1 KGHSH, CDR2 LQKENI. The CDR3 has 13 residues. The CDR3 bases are TGTGCCAGCTCACGACAGTACCAAGAGACCCAGTACTTC. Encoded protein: CASSRQYQETQYF.

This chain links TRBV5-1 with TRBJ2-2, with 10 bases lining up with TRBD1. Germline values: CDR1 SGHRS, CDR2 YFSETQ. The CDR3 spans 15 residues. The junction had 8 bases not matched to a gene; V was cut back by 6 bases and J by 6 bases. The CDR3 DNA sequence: TGCGCCAGCATCCCGACGACAGGGGGCCCCGGGGAGCTGTTTTTT. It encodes CASIPTTGGPGELFF.

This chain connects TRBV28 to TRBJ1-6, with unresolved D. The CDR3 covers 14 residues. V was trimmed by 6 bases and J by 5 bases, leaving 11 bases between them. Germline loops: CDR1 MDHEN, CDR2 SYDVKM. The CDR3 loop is CASSAGRNNSPLHF. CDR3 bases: TGTGCCAGCAGCGCTGGACGGAATAATTCACCCCTCCACTTT.

CDR3 amino acids: CASSLSGGADTQYF. The CDR3, as DNA: TGTGCCAGCAGCTTAAGCGGGGGTGCAGATACGCAGTATTTT. The V call is TRBV7-9, the J call TRBJ2-3, with TRBD2 matching over 8 bases. This CDR3 region has 14 residues. Trimming took 2 bases from V and 4 from J; bases not matched to a gene: 2. Germline V gene sequence: CDR1 SEHNR, CDR2 FQNEAQ (reference sequence).

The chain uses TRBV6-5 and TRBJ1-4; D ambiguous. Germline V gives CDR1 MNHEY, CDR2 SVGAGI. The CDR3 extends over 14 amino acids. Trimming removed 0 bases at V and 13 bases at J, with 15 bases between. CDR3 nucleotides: TGTGCCAGCAGTTACTCACTTTCGGAGGGAAGACTGTTTTTT. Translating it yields CASSYSLSEGRLFF.

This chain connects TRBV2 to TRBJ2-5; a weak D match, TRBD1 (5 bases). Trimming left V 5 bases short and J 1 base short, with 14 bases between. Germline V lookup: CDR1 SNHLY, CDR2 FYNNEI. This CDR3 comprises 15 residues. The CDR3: CASSQPRVVQETQYF. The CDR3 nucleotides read TGTGCCAGCAGTCAACCCAGGGTCGTCCAAGAGACCCAGTACTTC.

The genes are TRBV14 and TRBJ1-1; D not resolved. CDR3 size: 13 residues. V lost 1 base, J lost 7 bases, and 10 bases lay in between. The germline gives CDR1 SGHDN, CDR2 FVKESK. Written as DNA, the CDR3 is TGTGCCAGCAGCCAAGCGTCAAAGGGTGAAGCTTTCTTT. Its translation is CASSQASKGEAFF. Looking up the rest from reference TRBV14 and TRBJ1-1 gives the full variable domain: EAGVTQFPSHSVIEKGQTVTLRCDPISGHDNLYWYRRVMGKEIKFLLHFVKESKQDESGMPNNRFLAERTGGTYSTLKVQPAELEDSGVYFCASSQASKGEAFFGQGTRLTVV.

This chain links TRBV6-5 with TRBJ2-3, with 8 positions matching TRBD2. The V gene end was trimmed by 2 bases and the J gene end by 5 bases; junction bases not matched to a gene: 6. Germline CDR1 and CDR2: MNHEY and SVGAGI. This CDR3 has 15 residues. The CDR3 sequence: CASSYTGGAGDTQYF. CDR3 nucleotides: TGTGCCAGCAGTTACACCGGGGGGGCAGGAGATACGCAGTATTTT.

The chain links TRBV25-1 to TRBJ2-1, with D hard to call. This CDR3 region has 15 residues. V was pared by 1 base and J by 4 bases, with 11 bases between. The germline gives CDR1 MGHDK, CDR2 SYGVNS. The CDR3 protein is CASSEFSGGYNEQFF. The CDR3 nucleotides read TGTGCCAGCAGTGAATTTTCGGGCGGATACAATGAGCAGTTCTTC.